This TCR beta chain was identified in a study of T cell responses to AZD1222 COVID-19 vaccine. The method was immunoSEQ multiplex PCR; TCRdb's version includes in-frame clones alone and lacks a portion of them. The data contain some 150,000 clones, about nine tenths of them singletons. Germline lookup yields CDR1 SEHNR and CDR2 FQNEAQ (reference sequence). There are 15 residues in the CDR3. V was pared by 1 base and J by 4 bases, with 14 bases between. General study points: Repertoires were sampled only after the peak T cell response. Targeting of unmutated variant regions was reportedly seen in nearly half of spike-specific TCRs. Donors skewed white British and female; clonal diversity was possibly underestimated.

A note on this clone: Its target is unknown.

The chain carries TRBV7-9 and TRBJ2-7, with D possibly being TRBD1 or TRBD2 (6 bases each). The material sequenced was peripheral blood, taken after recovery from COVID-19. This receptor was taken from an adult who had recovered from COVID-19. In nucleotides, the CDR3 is TGTGCCAGCAGCTTAGGGTCGGGGGCTGCTTACGAGCAGTACTTC. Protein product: CASSLGSGAAYEQYF.